Each of the 29 T cell receptor beta chains below was sequenced from the same sample in a study of T cells in women clearing cervical HPV infection. The table came from immunoSEQ multiplex PCR; TCRdb's copy has only in-frame clones and leaves some out. The data include tens of thousands of clones; the top ten clones carry 5%. Input material: blood buffy coat. These receptor sequences come from a woman aged 18 to 69 with a cervical HPV16 infection that either progressed to CIN3+ or cleared (not recorded which).

As regards this clone: The DNA ends 3 residues before the CDR3 does, and the rest of the CDR3 is filled in from the germline J gene. The chain combines TRBV28 with TRBJ2-1, with 9 bases matching TRBD2. The V gene's germline CDR1 is MDHEN and CDR2 SYDVKM. The CDR3 spans 16 residues. The trim removed 6 bases at V and 2 bases at J, leaving 8 bases unmatched. Partial CDR3 DNA: TGTGCCAGCAGGTCGCCCCGCGGGGGGGCCTACAATGAG. Translating it yields CASRSPRGGAYNE. The full CDR3 reads CASRSPRGGAYNEQFF.

As regards this clone: The read ends 3 residues early relative to the CDR3; the germline J gene fills the gap. This chain uses TRBV2 with TRBJ2-3; 8 bases fit TRBD1. The CDR3 totals 15 residues. J lost 3 bases, V lost 4 bases, and 6 bases had no gene match. The germline V gene has CDR1 SNHLY and CDR2 FYNNEI. Incomplete CDR3 DNA: TGTGCCAGCAGTGCAGGACAGGGAAAGACAGATACG. It yields the protein CASSAGQGKTDT. In full, the CDR3 is CASSAGQGKTDTQYF. The full variable domain, with the rest looked up from reference TRBV2 and TRBJ2-3, is EPEVTQTPSHQVTQMGQEVILRCVPISNHLYFYWYRQILGQKVEFLVSFYNNEISEKSEIFDDQFSVERPDGSNFTLKIRSTKLEDSAMYFCASSAGQGKTDTQYFGPGTRLTVL.

Concerning this clone: Read data end 3 residues before the CDR3 end; the end is taken from the germline J gene. The chain couples TRBV6-2 or TRBV6-3 to TRBJ2-5; the D gene is possibly TRBD2 (7 bases). CDR1 and CDR2 from the germline V gene are MNHEY and SVGEGT. CDR3 length: 14 residues. Trimming pared 7 bases from V and 2 bases from J, leaving 14 bases between. The CDR3 DNA, read in part, is TGTGCCAGCATTCCGGGGGGCCTTCAAGAGACC. The encoded protein is CASIPGGLQET. The CDR3 reads in full as CASIPGGLQETQYF.

Concerning this clone: The read halts 3 residues ahead of the CDR3 end, with the missing end drawn from the germline J gene. The rearrangement links TRBV7-2 to TRBJ2-1; 7 bases align to TRBD2. This CDR3 is 13 amino acids long. Per the germline V gene, CDR1 is SGHTA and CDR2 is FQGNSA. V lost 5 bases and J lost 5; bases outside the gene matches: 3. The sequenced CDR3 bases are TGTGCCAGCAGCCGTACTAGCGACAATGAG. This translates into CASSRTSDNE. The entire CDR3 reads CASSRTSDNEQFF.

Regarding this clone: The read comes to an end 3 residues before the CDR3 does, leaving the germline J gene to fill in the end. The chain joins TRBV5-1 to TRBJ2-7; TRBD1 matches 8 bases. This CDR3 is built from 16 residues. The junction had 7 bases not matched to a gene; V was cut back by 0 bases and J by 2 bases. Per the germline V gene, CDR1 is SGHRS and CDR2 is YFSETQ. Partial CDR3 DNA: TGCGCCAGCAGCTTGGCGATGACAGGGGAGGCCTACGAG. Its protein product is CASSLAMTGEAYE. The full CDR3 reads CASSLAMTGEAYEQYF.

With respect to this clone: The CDR3 is cut off 3 residues early in the read; its end comes from the germline J gene. The rearrangement joins TRBV19 to TRBJ1-2, with 7 bases identical to TRBD1. CDR3 size: 15 residues. Germline V gene sequence: CDR1 LNHDA, CDR2 SQIVND (reference sequence). The sequenced CDR3 bases are TGTGCCAGTACACCCGCTACAGGGGCGACCTACGAC. Its protein is CASTPATGATYD. The whole CDR3 protein is CASTPATGATYDYTF.

Comment on this clone: The DNA ends 3 residues before the CDR3 does, and the rest of the CDR3 is filled in from the germline J gene. J is TRBJ1-1 and V is TRBV7-9; TRBD1 matches at 7 bases. Germline V gene data show CDR1 as SEHNR and CDR2 as FQNEAQ (reference sequence). The CDR3 has 14 amino acids. The CDR3 loop reads CASSLVGTENIAFF. CDR3 DNA, as far as it was read: TGTGCCAGCAGCTTAGTAGGGACAGAAAACATT.

As regards this clone: Coverage ceases 3 residues before the CDR3 finishes, and the germline J gene fills in the end. This rearrangement joins TRBV5-5 to TRBJ2-2; D uncertain. This CDR3 has 14 amino acids. From germline, CDR1 is SGHKS and CDR2 YYEKEE (reference sequence). The V and J ends lost 1 base and 3 bases respectively, with 7 bases between them. The CDR3 sequence: CASSLSLDTGELFF. CDR3 DNA (partial): TGTGCCAGCAGCTTGTCCCTAGACACCGGGGAG.

Points on this clone: The read ends 3 residues shy of where the CDR3 ends; the end is completed using the germline J gene. The V and J genes are TRBV6-1 and TRBJ1-6; 10 bases agree with TRBD1. The CDR3 contains 15 residues. From germline, CDR1 is MNHNS and CDR2 SASEGT. The V segment lost 2 bases and the J segment 7 bases; nucleotides outside the gene matches: 2. The CDR3 region is CASSEPGQGNSPLHF. The CDR3 DNA, read in part, is TGTGCCAGCAGTGAACCGGGACAGGGGAATTCACCC.

As for this clone: The sequenced fragment ends 3 residues before the CDR3 boundary, so the rest is inferred from the germline J gene. The V gene is TRBV20-1, the J gene TRBJ2-7; TRBD2 agrees at 7 bases. Germline V gene data show CDR1 as DFQATT and CDR2 as SNEGSKA (reference sequence). Losses at the gene ends were 0 bases for V and 3 bases for J; bases not matched to a gene: 8. The CDR3 runs to 15 residues. CDR3 DNA (partial): TGCAGTGCTAGAGAAGGCGGGGGTGTCAGCTACGAG. This codes for CSAREGGGVSYE. The CDR3 as a whole reads CSAREGGGVSYEQYF.

A note on this clone: The CDR3 is cut off 3 residues early in the read; its end comes from the germline J gene. The chain couples TRBV2 to TRBJ1-5; D unresolved. This CDR3 region has 15 residues. Germline V gives CDR1 SNHLY, CDR2 FYNNEI. The germline V and J ends were trimmed by 5 bases and 6 bases, with 17 bases remaining between them. This chain's CDR3 is CASSLSGQSSQPQHF. CDR3 bases read: TGTGCCAGCAGTCTGAGCGGGCAGTCCAGTCAGCCC.

With respect to this clone: The DNA ends 3 residues before the CDR3 does, and the rest of the CDR3 is filled in from the germline J gene. The chain uses TRBV28 and TRBJ1-1; 9 bases agree with TRBD1. Trimming cost V 2 bases and J 2 bases; bases outside gene matches: 0. The V gene's germline CDR1 is MDHEN and CDR2 SYDVKM. The CDR3 is 14 amino acids. The CDR3 is CASSLTGGNTEAFF. The covered CDR3 bases are TGTGCCAGCAGTTTAACAGGGGGCAACACTGAA.

Regarding this clone: The missing CDR3 end, 3 residues past where the read stops, is filled in from the germline J gene. The chain combines TRBV28 with TRBJ2-7; D uncertain. Trimming shortened V by 1 base and J by 4 bases, and 11 bases separated the two germline ends. The CDR3 sequence is 14 residues long. In germline, CDR1 is MDHEN, CDR2 SYDVKM. The chain's CDR3 is CASSLSGLWYEQYF. The covered CDR3 bases are TGTGCCAGCAGTTTATCCGGGTTGTGGTACGAG.

As to this clone: The sequence runs out 3 residues before the end of the CDR3; the remainder is reconstructed from the germline J gene. The J gene is TRBJ2-5, the V gene TRBV12-3 or TRBV12-4; TRBD1 agrees at 7 bases. With 7 bases clipped from V and 5 bases from J, the junction kept 13 bases outside the gene matches. The CDR3 is 15 residues long. CDR3 residues: CASTLNRDSTETQYF. The sequenced CDR3 bases are TGTGCCAGCACCTTAAACCGGGACAGCACGGAGACC.

As for this clone: The read comes to an end 3 residues before the CDR3 does, leaving the germline J gene to fill in the end. The rearrangement uses TRBV20-1 and TRBJ2-1; a possible D gene is TRBD1 (6 bases). CDR1 is DFQATT, CDR2 SNEGSKA, per germline (reference sequence). This CDR3 is built from 14 residues. The germline V and J ends were trimmed by 0 bases and 5 bases, with 11 bases remaining between them. CDR3 sequence: CSARETGRNNEQFF. The CDR3 bases that were read are TGCAGTGCTAGAGAGACAGGTCGGAACAATGAG.

The part of the CDR3 DNA that was read is TGTGCCAGCAGCTTAGTGGCGCGGGAATCCTACGAC. It encodes CASSLVARESYD. Given in full, the CDR3 is CASSLVARESYDYTF. The chain recombines TRBV7-6 with TRBJ1-2; no definite D call. The read terminates 3 residues before the CDR3 end, so the remaining end is supplied by the germline J gene. Germline V CDR1 and CDR2: SGHVS, FNYEAQ. The CDR3 spans 15 residues.

In the case of this clone: The observed sequence ends 3 residues before the CDR3 terminus, with the missing tail filled in from the germline J gene. V is TRBV4-1 and J is TRBJ2-7; TRBD1 aligns across 7 bases. The V gene's germline CDR1 is MGHRA and CDR2 YSYEKL. Trimming cost V 3 bases and J 3 bases; bases outside gene matches: 8. This CDR3 has 15 residues. The sequenced CDR3 bases are TGCGCCAGCAGCCACCCCGGGACAGCGCTCTACGAG. Translating it yields CASSHPGTALYE. The whole CDR3 region reads CASSHPGTALYEQYF.

A note on this clone: Read coverage stops 3 residues before the CDR3 terminus; the germline J gene supplies the remainder. The rearrangement joins TRBV5-6 to TRBJ1-3; D is unclear. Germline V gene lookup returns CDR1 SGHDT and CDR2 YYEEEE. This CDR3 region has 13 residues. Trimming stripped 0 bases from V and 4 bases from J, with 5 bases between. CDR3 DNA (partial): TGTGCCAGCAGCTTGGGGCAAGGAAACACC. Translation gives CASSLGQGNT. The CDR3 in full is CASSLGQGNTIYF. The full variable domain, with the rest looked up from reference TRBV5-6 and TRBJ1-3, is DAGVTQSPTHLIKTRGQQVTLRCSPKSGHDTVSWYQQALGQGPQFIFQYYEEEERQRGNFPDRFSGHQFPNYSSELNVNALLLGDSALYLCASSLGQGNTIYFGEGSWLTVV.

As concerns this clone: The observed sequence ends 3 residues before the CDR3 terminus, with the missing tail filled in from the germline J gene. The chain combines TRBV12-3 or TRBV12-4 with TRBJ2-3, with a possible D match to TRBD1 (5 bases). V was clipped by 3 bases and J by 4 bases, with 14 bases between them. The CDR3 runs to 15 residues. CDR3 sequence: CASSFHGRDADTQYF. CDR3 DNA (partial): TGTGCCAGCAGTTTCCACGGCAGGGATGCAGATACG.

As concerns this clone: The CDR3 end falls 3 residues outside the read, so it is completed with the germline J gene. V usage is TRBV29-1 and J usage is TRBJ2-3; D perhaps matches TRBD1 (5 bases). This CDR3 contains 13 residues. In germline, CDR1 is SQVTM, CDR2 ANQGSEA. Here the CDR3 reads CSGGMGYQETQYF. The part of the CDR3 DNA that was read is TGCAGCGGGGGCATGGGGTACCAAGAGACG.

With respect to this clone: The read finishes 3 residues shy of the CDR3 end, and the germline J gene is used to complete it. The chain couples TRBV12-3 or TRBV12-4 to TRBJ2-3, with 13 bases that match TRBD2. The J segment lost 3 bases and the V segment lost 3 bases, leaving 6 bases of the junction unmatched. The CDR3 runs to 17 residues. The sequenced CDR3 bases are TGTGCCAGCAGTTTTCGGACTAGCGGGGGTGGAACAGATACG. It yields the protein CASSFRTSGGGTDT. The full-length CDR3 reads as CASSFRTSGGGTDTQYF.

Concerning this clone: The read ends 3 residues early relative to the CDR3; the germline J gene fills the gap. This sequence joins TRBV11-2 and TRBJ1-1, with a weak D call TRBD1 (5 bases). V lost 7 bases, J lost 3 bases, and 12 bases lay in between. The CDR3 sequence is 13 residues long. CDR1 SGHAT and CDR2 FQNNGV come from the germline V gene. CDR3 sequence reads: CASTPWGDTEAFF. The part of the CDR3 DNA that was read is TGTGCCAGCACCCCTTGGGGGGACACTGAA.

The chain's CDR3 is CASSVQRYEQFF. The sequenced part of the CDR3 DNA is TGTGCCAGCAGTGTGCAGCGATATGAG. V and J are TRBV2 and TRBJ2-1; D gene ambiguous. The sequenced fragment ends 3 residues before the CDR3 boundary, so the rest is inferred from the germline J gene. The CDR3 is made up of 12 amino acids. The germline CDR1 and CDR2 sequences are SNHLY and FYNNEI. V was clipped by 4 bases and J by 8 bases, with 9 bases between them.

On this clone: The read terminates 3 residues ahead of where the CDR3 ends, so the germline J gene completes it. This sequence joins TRBV7-6 and TRBJ2-6; 11 bases are shared with TRBD2. This CDR3 region has 16 residues. Germline V lookup: CDR1 SGHVS, CDR2 FNYEAQ. V lost 5 bases to trimming and J lost 5 bases; unmatched junction nucleotides: 5. The CDR3 sequence: CASSPSSGGWANVLTF. CDR3 bases read: TGTGCCAGCAGCCCGTCTAGCGGGGGGTGGGCCAACGTC.

As regards this clone: The read is 3 residues too short to cover the CDR3 end, so that end is filled in from the germline J gene. The J gene is TRBJ1-1, the V gene TRBV25-1; 8 positions agree with TRBD1. CDR3 length: 15 amino acids. Looked up from germline, CDR1 is MGHDK and CDR2 is SYGVNS. With V trimmed by 1 base and J by 5 bases, 6 bases remained unmatched. CDR3 bases read: TGTGCCAGCAGTGAATTCAGGGGGCTTGCGACTGAA. As protein: CASSEFRGLATE. The complete CDR3 protein is CASSEFRGLATEAFF.

Comment on this clone: Coverage ceases 3 residues before the CDR3 finishes, and the germline J gene fills in the end. This sequence joins TRBV7-9 and TRBJ2-2; 9 nucleotides match TRBD1. Germline values: CDR1 SEHNR, CDR2 FQNEAQ (reference sequence). CDR3 length equals 15 residues. The sequenced part of the CDR3 DNA is TGTGCCAGCAGCTACCGACAGGGGGGAAATGAAAAG. Translation: CASSYRQGGNEK. From start to end, the CDR3 is CASSYRQGGNEKLFF.

As to this clone: Read coverage stops 3 residues before the CDR3 terminus; the germline J gene supplies the remainder. J is TRBJ1-6 and V is TRBV5-4, with D perhaps matching TRBD1 (5 bases). There are 16 residues in the CDR3. Germline-derived CDR1 and CDR2 are SGHNT and YYREEE (reference sequence). With 0 bases removed from V and 3 bases from J, the gap between germline ends came to 10 bases. The CDR3 bases that were read are TGTGCCAGCAGCTTGGAAGGGGATCACTATAATTCACCC. This codes for CASSLEGDHYNSP. The whole CDR3 sequence reads CASSLEGDHYNSPLHF.

On this clone: With the read ending 3 residues before the CDR3 end, the germline J gene is used to fill in that end. The chain couples TRBV30 to TRBJ2-4; D is possibly TRBD1 (6 bases). Per germline, CDR1 GTSNPN and CDR2 SVGIG (reference sequence). This CDR3 spans 13 amino acids. The CDR3 bases that were read are TGTGCCTGGAGGATTACAGGGACGGGCGGT. It yields the protein CAWRITGTGG. Given in full, the CDR3 is CAWRITGTGGQYF.

CDR3 bases read: TGCAGTGCTAAGGAAGGGACAGGCCTTGGC. As protein: CSAKEGTGLG. The full CDR3 is CSAKEGTGLGYTF. This chain connects TRBV20-1 to TRBJ1-2; 8 nucleotides line up with TRBD1. Sequencing ends 3 residues short of the CDR3 end; the germline J gene provides the rest. The germline V gene has CDR1 DFQATT and CDR2 SNEGSKA (reference sequence). J lost 7 bases, V lost 4 bases, and 8 bases had no gene match. CDR3 length: 13 amino acids.